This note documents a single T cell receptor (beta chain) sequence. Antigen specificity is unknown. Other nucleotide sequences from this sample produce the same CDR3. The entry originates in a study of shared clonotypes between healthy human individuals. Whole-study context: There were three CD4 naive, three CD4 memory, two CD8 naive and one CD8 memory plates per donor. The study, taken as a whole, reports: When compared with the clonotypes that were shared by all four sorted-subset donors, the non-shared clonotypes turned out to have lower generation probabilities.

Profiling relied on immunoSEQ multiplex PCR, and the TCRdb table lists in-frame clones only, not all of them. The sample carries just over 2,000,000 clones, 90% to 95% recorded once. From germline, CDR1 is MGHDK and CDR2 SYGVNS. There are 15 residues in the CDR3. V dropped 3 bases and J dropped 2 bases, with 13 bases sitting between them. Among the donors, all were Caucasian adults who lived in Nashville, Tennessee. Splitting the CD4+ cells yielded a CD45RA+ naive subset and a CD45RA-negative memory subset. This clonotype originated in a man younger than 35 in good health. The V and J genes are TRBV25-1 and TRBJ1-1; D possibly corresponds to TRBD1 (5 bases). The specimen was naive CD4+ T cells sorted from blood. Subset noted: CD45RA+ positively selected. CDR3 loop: CASSDPRTLNTEAFF. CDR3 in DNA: TGTGCCAGCAGTGATCCGAGGACACTAAACACTGAAGCTTTCTTT.